This T cell receptor beta chain stems from a study of cytomegalovirus exposure and HLA in healthy donors. Study-level findings and limits: Most TCR sequences were uncommon, yet certain public TCRs appeared in many donors. The study put 150 or so TCR beta chains on its list as cytomegalovirus-associated. Reports showed the classifier diagnosing cytomegalovirus status with high specificity and sensitivity.

Only in-frame clones appear in the TCRdb table, and some are missing; sequencing was by immunoSEQ multiplex PCR. In the table there are 55,000 to 70,000 clones, about 91% of which are singletons. Among the 120 subjects of the validation cohort, separate from the approximately 660-subject first cohort, were the donors. This clone was counted once. Its antigen remains unknown. This clonotype was obtained from a woman aged 25-40 years in good health and CMV-seronegative. Sample: PBMCs.

CDR3 bases: TGTGCCAGCTCCCCTGACGGGAGAAATGAGCAGTTCTTC. As protein: CASSPDGRNEQFF. V usage is TRBV7-3 and J usage is TRBJ2-1; maybe TRBD2 (6 bases). Germline values: CDR1 SGHTA, CDR2 FQGTGA. The CDR3 contains 13 residues. V lost 8 bases and J 7 bases, leaving 15 bases between the germline ends. Combining the CDR3 with reference TRBV7-3 and TRBJ2-1 gives the whole variable domain GAGVSQTPSNKVTEKGKYVELRCDPISGHTALYWYRQSLGQGPEFLIYFQGTGAADDSGLPNDRFFAVRPEGSVSTLKIQRTERGDSAVYLCASSPDGRNEQFFGPGTRLTVL.